The sequence of this T cell receptor beta chain was determined in a study of CD8 T cells in ankylosing spondylitis. This clonotype came up many times. Its matching antigen is unknown. Germline assignment: CDR1 SQVTM and CDR2 ANQGSEA. Trimming removed 4 bases from V and 0 bases from J; junction bases left unmatched: 9. The CDR3 has 16 amino acids. General study points: Reactive arthritis synovial fluid and blood were previously reported to contain some motif variants. Relatively scarce in peripheral blood, disease-linked clones were CD8+. Ankylosing spondylitis blood appeared to carry a characteristic TCR beta motif of roughly eight highly homologous variants.

TCR beta libraries were made by quantitative 5'-RACE with molecular barcodes. TCRdb redid the calling of the 5' RACE reads with MiXCR, one entry per CDR3 protein. The repertoire includes 290,000 or so distinct CDR3 sequences, about 20% of them detected once, and 3% to 4% sits in the top ten. The sequence was collected from a female donor with ankylosing spondylitis or in good health (not recorded which). Input material: blood, either unsorted or a sorted T cell fraction (not recorded which). The chain has TRBV29-1 and TRBJ1-3, with 7 bases aligning to TRBD1. DNA of the CDR3: TGCAGCGTTGGGGTCGGGACAGCGACCTCTGGAAACACCATATATTTT. It codes for CSVGVGTATSGNTIYF.